A selection of T cell receptor beta chains follows, all from one sample in a study of blood T cell repertoires in COVID-19. Assay used: immunoSEQ multiplex PCR; TCRdb lists only in-frame clones, some missing. The table shows tens of thousands of clones, with around four fifths occurring only once. The material sequenced was peripheral blood. The source of these receptors is a human donor in a cohort sampled during active COVID-19. Both conserved end residues are part of each CDR3. D genes are given only for firm matches. Rows give clone size only sometimes, using once, few, many, or a class for an expanded clone.

TRBD2,TRBV2,.,TRBJ2-7,CASSSRRESEQYF,TGTGCCAGCAGTTCCAGGCGGGAGAGCGAGCAGTACTTC
.,TRBV29-1,.,TRBJ2-7,CSVRDTGPYEQYF,TGCAGCGTTCGGGACACCGGACCCTACGAGCAGTACTTC
.,TRBV5-4,.,TRBJ2-3,CASTADRFTDTQYF,TGTGCCAGCACCGCCGACAGATTTACAGATACGCAGTATTTT
TRBD1,TRBV30,.,TRBJ1-5,CAWSVPNYGGDRGFYVSNQPQHF,TGTGCCTGGAGTGTACCAAATTATGGAGGGGACAGGGGGTTCTACGTTAGCAATCAGCCCCAGCATTTT
.,TRBV7-3,.,TRBJ2-2,CASRPETGELFF,TGTGCCAGCAGACCGGAGACCGGGGAGCTGTTTTTT
TRBD1,TRBV11-1,.,TRBJ2-7,CASSLDRGTYEQYF,TGTGCCAGCAGCTTAGACAGGGGAACCTACGAGCAGTACTTC
.,TRBV12-3/TRBV12-4,.,TRBJ1-5,CASSLTGNQPQHF,TGTGCCAGCAGCTTAACCGGGAATCAGCCCCAGCATTTT
TRBD1,TRBV6-5,.,TRBJ1-2,CASSWTGELYGYTF,TGTGCCAGCAGTTGGACAGGAGAACTCTATGGCTACACCTTC
.,TRBV3-1/TRBV3-2,.,TRBJ1-1,CASIPGRENTEAFF,TGTGCCAGCATCCCGGGGAGGGAGAACACTGAAGCTTTCTTT
TRBD1,TRBV28,.,TRBJ1-6,CATGQGIQALHF,TGTGCCACTGGACAGGGAATTCAGGCCCTCCACTTT
.,TRBV28,.,TRBJ2-5,CASSFWGDQETQYF,TGTGCCAGCAGTTTTTGGGGCGACCAAGAGACCCAGTACTTC
.,TRBV2,.,TRBJ1-1,CASSKEEETEAFF,TGTGCCAGCAGCAAAGAGGAGGAAACTGAAGCTTTCTTT
TRBD1,TRBV18,.,TRBJ1-1,CASSPLGRGRGSTEAFF,TGTGCCAGCTCACCACTGGGCAGGGGGCGAGGTAGCACTGAAGCTTTCTTT
.,TRBV10-3,.,TRBJ1-1,CAISPTANTEAFF,TGTGCCATCAGTCCCACAGCGAACACTGAAGCTTTCTTT
.,TRBV20-1,.,TRBJ2-6,CSAGAGDGGANVLTF,TGCAGTGCTGGTGCAGGTGACGGTGGGGCCAACGTCCTGACTTTC
TRBD2,TRBV28,few,TRBJ2-3,CASSFAGGQGTQYF,TGTGCCAGCAGTTTCGCGGGGGGTCAGGGTACGCAGTATTTT
.,TRBV12-5,.,TRBJ2-2,CASGLVSNRAGTGELFF,TGTGCTAGTGGTTTGGTATCTAACAGGGCGGGCACCGGGGAGCTGTTTTTT
TRBD1,TRBV18,.,TRBJ1-2,CASSPRQGATGAYGYTF,TGTGCCAGCTCACCGCGACAGGGGGCAACCGGGGCCTATGGCTACACCTTC
.,TRBV5-6,.,TRBJ1-2,CASSFPNIYGYTF,TGTGCCAGCAGCTTCCCCAACATCTATGGCTACACCTTC
.,TRBV9,.,TRBJ2-2,CASSVTGQNTGELFF,TGTGCCAGCAGCGTTACGGGACAGAACACCGGGGAGCTGTTTTTT
.,TRBV28,.,TRBJ2-3,CASRSTSTDTQYF,TGTGCCAGCAGGAGTACTAGCACAGATACGCAGTATTTT
.,TRBV7-9,few,TRBJ2-6,CASSSVLNSGANVLTF,TGTGCCAGCAGCTCTGTACTGAACTCTGGGGCCAACGTCCTGACTTTC
.,TRBV5-1,few,TRBJ1-1,CASSLAGTGYRTEAFF,TGCGCCAGCAGCCTTGCGGGAACGGGGTATCGTACTGAAGCTTTCTTT
.,TRBV21-1,.,TRBJ2-1,CASSASRSPRGTYNEQFF,TGTGCCAGCAGCGCTTCGCGGAGTCCCAGGGGCACCTACAATGAGCAGTTCTTC
.,TRBV9,.,TRBJ1-2,CASRGQGYGYTF,TGTGCCAGCAGGGGGCAGGGATATGGCTACACCTTC
.,TRBV6-1,.,TRBJ1-6,CASSGPGREGHNSPLHF,TGTGCCAGCAGTGGACCGGGACGGGAGGGTCATAATTCACCCCTCCACTTT
TRBD1,TRBV13,few,TRBJ2-5,CASSLIQGQETQYF,TGTGCCAGCAGCTTAATACAGGGGCAAGAGACCCAGTACTTC
.,TRBV28,.,TRBJ2-4,CASSQIDSLGIQYF,TGTGCCAGCAGCCAGATTGACAGCCTGGGGATTCAGTACTTC
.,TRBV6-1,.,TRBJ2-3,CASSELESPLTDTQYF,TGTGCCAGCAGTGAATTAGAATCCCCCCTCACAGATACGCAGTATTTT
TRBD1,TRBV5-1,.,TRBJ2-1,CASSLQGAAGYNEQFF,TGCGCCAGCAGCTTACAGGGGGCAGCGGGATACAATGAGCAGTTCTTC
.,TRBV19,.,TRBJ1-1,CASTSFKVRGFENTEAFF,TGTGCCAGTACCTCATTTAAAGTCAGGGGATTCGAGAACACTGAAGCTTTCTTT
.,TRBV5-4,.,TRBJ2-1,CASSRENEQFF,TGTGCCAGCAGCAGGGAGAATGAGCAGTTCTTC
TRBD1,TRBV5-6,.,TRBJ1-5,CASSGQGRNQPQHF,TGTGCCAGCTCCGGACAGGGGAGAAATCAGCCCCAGCATTTT
TRBD1,TRBV27,.,TRBJ2-2,CASRPPRGQGETGELFF,TGTGCCAGCAGACCCCCCCGCGGACAGGGGGAAACCGGGGAGCTGTTTTTT
.,TRBV29-1,.,TRBJ1-2,CSVELPTTGNYGYTF,TGCAGCGTTGAACTTCCTACGACAGGCAACTATGGCTACACCTTC
.,TRBV6-5,.,TRBJ1-1,CASRKQKAETEAFF,TGTGCCAGCAGAAAGCAAAAAGCCGAGACTGAAGCTTTCTTT
TRBD2,TRBV28,once,TRBJ2-5,CASSSPGGGPLFQETQYF,TGTGCCAGCAGTTCACCCGGCGGGGGACCCTTATTCCAAGAGACCCAGTACTTC
.,TRBV6-6,.,TRBJ2-2,CASLRDSYTGELFF,TGTGCCAGCCTACGGGACTCATACACCGGGGAGCTGTTTTTT
TRBD1,TRBV4-2,.,TRBJ1-2,CASSQASTGNGGGYTF,TGTGCCAGCAGCCAAGCTTCGACAGGGAATGGGGGAGGCTACACCTTC
TRBD1,TRBV28,.,TRBJ1-1,CASSSGGSKGNTEAFF,TGTGCCAGCAGTTCAGGGGGAAGTAAGGGGAACACTGAAGCTTTCTTT
.,TRBV5-1,.,TRBJ1-1,CASSLDPGFAEAFF,TGCGCCAGCAGCTTGGATCCGGGGTTCGCTGAAGCTTTCTTT
TRBD2,TRBV5-4,.,TRBJ2-1,CASSLTSGYYNEQFF,TGTGCCAGCAGCTTGACTAGCGGATATTACAATGAGCAGTTCTTC
.,TRBV5-1,.,TRBJ2-7,CASSFQGSYEQYF,TGCGCCAGCAGCTTTCAGGGATCCTACGAGCAGTACTTC
TRBD1,TRBV18,.,TRBJ1-6,CASSPRTGADNSPLHF,TGTGCCAGCTCACCGCGGACAGGGGCAGATAATTCACCCCTCCACTTT
.,TRBV11-1,.,TRBJ1-2,CASSQGPVAYGYTF,TGTGCCAGCAGCCAGGGGCCGGTCGCGTATGGCTACACCTTC
.,TRBV7-9,.,TRBJ1-2,CASSLEGGGGYTF,TGTGCCAGCAGCTTAGAAGGAGGTGGTGGCTACACCTTC
.,TRBV19,.,TRBJ2-7,CASSPLYEQYF,TGTGCCAGTAGTCCGCTATACGAGCAGTACTTC
.,TRBV6-6,.,TRBJ1-5,CASTPSEGTLNQPQHF,TGTGCCAGCACCCCTTCGGAGGGGACCCTCAATCAGCCCCAGCATTTT
TRBD1,TRBV11-2,.,TRBJ2-7,CASSLERLGTGDEQYF,TGTGCCAGCAGCTTAGAGCGGCTGGGGACAGGGGACGAGCAGTACTTC
.,TRBV7-9,.,TRBJ1-2,CASEEASRGLYGYTF,TGTGCCAGCGAGGAGGCGAGTAGGGGGTTGTATGGCTACACCTTC
.,TRBV10-1,few,TRBJ1-1,CASSESERNTEAFF,TGCGCCAGCAGTGAGTCTGAGAGGAACACTGAAGCTTTCTTT
TRBD1,TRBV7-2,.,TRBJ1-5,CASSFGDRDPRPQHF,TGTGCCAGCAGCTTTGGGGACAGGGACCCCAGGCCCCAGCATTTT
TRBD1,TRBV6-5,.,TRBJ1-5,CASSPGGYNQPQHF,TGTGCCAGCAGTCCAGGGGGCTACAATCAGCCCCAGCATTTT
TRBD1,TRBV3-1/TRBV3-2,.,TRBJ2-7,CASSQGQGEDEQYF,TGTGCCAGCAGCCAAGGACAGGGGGAGGACGAGCAGTACTTC
.,TRBV6-7,.,TRBJ1-6,CASSYSMGRGDMGSPLHF,TGTGCCAGCAGTTACTCGATGGGCAGGGGCGATATGGGGTCACCCCTCCACTTT
TRBD1,TRBV6-5,.,TRBJ1-4,CASRPVRTGEKLFF,TGTGCCAGCAGGCCCGTACGGACAGGGGAAAAACTGTTTTTT
TRBD1,TRBV28,once,TRBJ1-2,CASSRQGRYGYTF,TGTGCCAGCAGCCGACAGGGGCGCTATGGCTACACCTTC